The 9 T cell receptor beta chains listed next were all sequenced from one sample in a study of T-cell memory formation after mild COVID-19 (dated by TCRdb to about 2021). Library generation was performed with 5' RACE. For sequencing, an Illumina NovaSeq 6000 was employed. TCRdb's own reprocessing of the public reads used fastp at Q25 and MiXCR and kept productive beta chains. Each record represents a unique CDR3 protein, reported with the most common genes and DNA among its rows. The sample data list approximately 390,000 distinct CDR3 sequences, and approximately 15% of these were observed just once. The ten largest clonotypes hold roughly a fifth of the sample. Input material: PBMCs or a T cell subset sorted from them (not recorded which). These receptor sequences come from a man younger than 35 who had mild COVID-19 (a few samples of this study predate the infection). The sample titles of this study are shuffled in the database, so cell type and time point are left out; the donor was told from shared clones.

This clonotype turned up a few times. This sequence joins TRBV7-8 and TRBJ2-7, with 9 nucleotides matching TRBD2. The V gene end was trimmed by 6 bases and the J gene end by 6 bases; junction bases not matched to a gene: 12. The germline CDR1 and CDR2 sequences are SGHVS and FQNEAQ. This CDR3 has 15 residues. The CDR3 coding sequence is TGTGCCAGCAGTCCAGCGGGAGCGGGGGGTCGCGAGCAGTACGTC. The encoded protein is CASSPAGAGGREQYV.

The chain combines TRBV4-1 with TRBJ1-4; 8 positions match TRBD1. After removal of 4 bases from V and 7 bases from J, the junction contained 2 bases not matched to a gene. Germline-derived CDR1 and CDR2 are MGHRA and YSYEKL. The CDR3 loop spans 13 amino acids. This chain's CDR3 is CASSRQGIEKLFF. The CDR3 nucleotides read TGCGCCAGCAGCCGACAGGGGATTGAAAAACTGTTTTTT.

The J gene is TRBJ2-2, the V gene TRBV6-1, with D unclear. V lost 7 bases and J lost 0, with 9 bases in between. The CDR3 sequence is 14 residues long. Germline V gene sequence: CDR1 MNHNS, CDR2 SASEGT. In DNA, the CDR3 is TGTGCCAGCATCCCGAGAGCGAACACCGGGGAGCTGTTTTTT. Its translation is CASIPRANTGELFF.

The chain has TRBV7-9 and TRBJ2-1, with D hard to call. The CDR3 is 11 amino acids. V was pared by 1 base and J by 13 bases, with 8 bases between. The germline CDR1 and CDR2 sequences are SEHNR and FQNEAQ (reference sequence). DNA for the CDR3: TGTGCCAGCAGCTTAGTAAGATATCAGTTCTTC. This gives the protein CASSLVRYQFF.

A few counts support this clonotype. This chain joins TRBV3-1 and TRBJ1-4; the D gene is possibly TRBD1 (6 bases). Germline values: CDR1 LGHDT, CDR2 YNNKEL (reference sequence). The germline V and J ends were trimmed by 4 bases and 8 bases, with 17 bases remaining between them. This CDR3 is 15 amino acids long. Written as DNA, the CDR3 is TGTGCCAGCAGCCCAACAGGGTCTCCGGGGGAAAAACTGTTTTTT. This translates into CASSPTGSPGEKLFF.

The J gene is TRBJ2-1, the V gene TRBV11-3; TRBD1 is a possible D gene (5 bases). The ends were cut back, 0 bases at V and 10 bases at J, with 10 bases in the middle. This CDR3 contains 13 residues. Germline V lookup: CDR1 SGHNT, CDR2 YENEEA. The DNA for the CDR3 is TGTGCCAGCAGCTTAGATGCTTGGGGCGAGCAGTTCTTC. Translation: CASSLDAWGEQFF.

The chain links TRBV28 to TRBJ2-7, with D tentatively TRBD1 or TRBD2 (5 bases each). V lost 8 bases and J lost 6, with 20 bases in between. Germline-derived CDR1 and CDR2 are MDHEN and SYDVKM. The CDR3 runs 14 residues. The CDR3 sequence: CASQRGGWDLEQYV. CDR3 nucleotides: TGTGCCAGCCAAAGAGGAGGCTGGGACCTCGAGCAGTACGTC.

The V and J genes are TRBV6-6 and TRBJ1-5; no clear D. Germline V lookup: CDR1 MNHNY, CDR2 SVGAGI (reference sequence). CDR3 length: 14 residues. V was pared by 11 bases and J by 3 bases, with 17 bases between. CDR3 protein: CAVHKSSTNQPQHF. The CDR3, as DNA: TGTGCCGTACACAAAAGTAGTACCAATCAGCCCCAGCATTTT.

In regard to this clonotype: A read error may account for a junction end that differs from germline. The gene calls are TRBV5-1 and TRBJ1-1; 9 bases are shared with TRBD1. This CDR3 has 15 amino acids. Looked up from germline, CDR1 is SGHRS and CDR2 is YFSETQ. The CDR3 coding sequence is TGCGACAGCAGCGTCCTGACAGGGGGGAACACTGAAGCTTTCTTT. Amino acid sequence: CDSSVLTGGNTEAFF. The variable domain in full, with the rest retrieved from reference TRBV5-1 and TRBJ1-1, is KAGVTQTPRYLIKTRGQQVTLSCSPISGHRSVSWYQQTPGQGLQFLFEYFSETQRNKGNFPGRFSGRQFSNSRSEMNVSTLELGDSALYLCDSSVLTGGNTEAFFGQGTRLTVV.